A selection of T cell receptor beta chains follows, all from one sample in a study of T cells expressing NK-cell markers. Following a re-call of the 5' RACE reads, TCRdb has one entry per CDR3 protein and lacks DNA. Seen in this sample are hundreds of thousands of distinct CDR3 sequences; the ten most common clones hold less than 7.5%. Sequencing was performed on blood T cells: a sorted CD56 or NKG2C T cell subset, CD4+ or CD8+ T cells, or bulk PBMC T cells (not recorded which). All receptors derive from a woman between 18 and 70 years old in good health. CDR3s include the opening cysteine and the closing phenylalanine or tryptophan.

len	v_gene	j_gene	CDR3aa
14	TRBV30	TRBJ1-2	CAWSSGTPNYGYTF
11	TRBV20-1	TRBJ2-7	CSASVAYEQYF
16	TRBV6-1	TRBJ2-3	CASSPRTSGLTDTQYF
13	TRBV29-1	TRBJ1-5	CSVSPGVGQPQHF
12	TRBV29-1	TRBJ1-2	CTTGGGDYGYTF
16	TRBV20-1	TRBJ2-7	CSARDSGAVELYEQYF
14	TRBV27	TRBJ1-5	CASSSPESNQPQHF
12	TRBV6-2/TRBV6-3	TRBJ2-7	CASNGGLYEQYF
14	TRBV19	TRBJ2-2	CASSYITNTGELFF
17	TRBV24-1	TRBJ2-3	CATSDLKAKAGPDTQYF
17	TRBV12-3/TRBV12-4	TRBJ1-1	CASRVQGMLSRNTEAFF
13	TRBV6-6	TRBJ2-5	CASSATGQETQYF
15	TRBV28	TRBJ2-1	CASSLWTGRYNEQFF
17	TRBV30	TRBJ1-1	CAWSVRATGQGVTEAFF
15	TRBV10-2	TRBJ2-3	CASSDLAGATDTQYF
14	TRBV29-1	TRBJ1-1	CSVEDEFDNTEAFF
15	TRBV15	TRBJ1-4	CATSRDGGRNEKLFF
12	TRBV20-1	TRBJ1-1	CSAPTGHTEAFF
15	TRBV10-3	TRBJ2-3	CAIMRGQGRTDTQYF
13	TRBV5-6	TRBJ2-7	CASSLDRGSEQYF
15	TRBV14	TRBJ1-2	CASSPHSQPAYGYTF
14	TRBV4-1	TRBJ1-1	CASSPGQVNTEAFF
15	TRBV12-3/TRBV12-4	TRBJ1-1	CASSLLGGLGTEAFF
16	TRBV7-9	TRBJ2-3	CASSLEVRSGTDTQYF
16	TRBV3-1	TRBJ2-5	CASSPLAGPYQETQYF
11	TRBV10-3	TRBJ2-5	CATGDKETQYF
15	TRBV5-1	TRBJ2-6	CASMSRLSGANVLTF
14	TRBV2	TRBJ1-4	CASRLDRSNEKLFF
14	TRBV7-9	TRBJ2-5	CASSPGTGEKTQYF
15	TRBV2	TRBJ1-5	CASAYGGDGNQPQHF
13	TRBV14	TRBJ1-2	CASSQDTGYGYTF
14	TRBV20-1	TRBJ2-1	CSASLRTSGEEQFF
13	TRBV12-3/TRBV12-4	TRBJ2-7	CASSFGGHYEQYF
14	TRBV5-5	TRBJ1-1	CASSANQGNTEAFF
11	TRBV20-1	TRBJ2-1	CSARDFNEQFF
18	TRBV5-1	TRBJ1-1	CASSPGKGTGSGDTEAFF
14	TRBV3-1	TRBJ2-1	CASSHGRGGNEQFF
14	TRBV4-3	TRBJ2-1	CASSQDWDLGEQFF
14	TRBV12-3/TRBV12-4	TRBJ1-2	CASSPWRGLGGYTF
15	TRBV21-1	TRBJ2-2	CASSKLDGEPGELFF